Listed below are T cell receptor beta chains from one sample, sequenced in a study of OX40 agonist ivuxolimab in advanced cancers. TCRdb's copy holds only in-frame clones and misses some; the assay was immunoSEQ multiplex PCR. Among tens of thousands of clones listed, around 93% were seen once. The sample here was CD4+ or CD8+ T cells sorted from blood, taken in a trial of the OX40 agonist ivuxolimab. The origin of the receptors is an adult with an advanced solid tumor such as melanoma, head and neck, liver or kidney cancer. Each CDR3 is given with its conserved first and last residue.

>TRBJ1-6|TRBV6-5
CASSYGQATNSPLHF
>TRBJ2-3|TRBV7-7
CASSQTSGSTDTQYF
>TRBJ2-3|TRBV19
CASSIWGPAGDTQYF
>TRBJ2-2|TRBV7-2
CASSFGAGSGELFF
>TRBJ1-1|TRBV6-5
CASSHTGVNEAFF
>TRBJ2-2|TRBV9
CASSVDDTGELFF
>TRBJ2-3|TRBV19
CASRRNGPNQRGDTQYF
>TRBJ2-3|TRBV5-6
CASSWGQGLDTQYF
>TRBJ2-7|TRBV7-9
CASSPASHYEQYF
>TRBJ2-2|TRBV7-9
CASSLISSSGFTGELFF
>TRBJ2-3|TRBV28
CASTPDSYTDTQYF
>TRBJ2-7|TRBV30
CAWSAGTTYEQYF
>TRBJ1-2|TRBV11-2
CASSQEVTGQGVEGYTF
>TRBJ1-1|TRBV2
CASSEKGMNTEAFF
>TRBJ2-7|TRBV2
CASSEASGTTYEQYF
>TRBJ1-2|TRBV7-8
CASSSRGNYGYTF
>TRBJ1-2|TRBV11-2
CASSSLTGVREGYTF
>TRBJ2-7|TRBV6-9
CASSPTHPFLSYEQYF
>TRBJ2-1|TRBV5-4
CASSLGGTSSYNEQFF
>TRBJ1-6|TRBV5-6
CASSPEGGLTYNSPLHF
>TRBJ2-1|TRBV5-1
CASSYDSYNEQFF
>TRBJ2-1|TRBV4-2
CASSQVPTSGRGGSYNEQFF
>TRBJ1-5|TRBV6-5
CASSLSRGRQPQHF
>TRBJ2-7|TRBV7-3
CASSLVPQGAAYEQYF
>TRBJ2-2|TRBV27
CATTYRGVNTGELFF
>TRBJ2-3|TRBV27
CASSPQGTDTQYF